This TCR beta chain was recovered during a study of CD8 T cells in ankylosing spondylitis. Quantitative 5'-RACE with molecular barcodes was used to make the TCR beta libraries. TCRdb redid the calling of the 5' RACE reads with MiXCR, one entry per CDR3 protein. The sample has about 510,000 distinct CDR3 sequences, about 5.7% seen once; the top ten hold roughly 3.5%. Study-level results: Blood from ankylosing spondylitis patients appeared to carry a characteristic eight-variant TCR beta motif.

Per the germline V gene, CDR1 is SQVTM and CDR2 is ANQGSEA. V was pared by 0 bases and J by 5 bases, with 13 bases between. The CDR3 has 14 residues. At least ten counts were recorded for this clonotype. Its target is unknown. The receptor's source is a male donor with ankylosing spondylitis. Sequenced sample: blood, either unsorted or a sorted T cell fraction (not recorded which). The J gene is TRBJ2-5, the V gene TRBV29-1, with D possibly called TRBD1 or TRBD2 (5 bases each). The CDR3 DNA reads TGCAGCGTTGAAGATCGAGGGGTTGAGGAGACCCAGTACTTC. It translates to CSVEDRGVEETQYF.